This T cell receptor (beta chain) was recovered during a study of brain metastases from non-small cell lung cancer. General study results and limits: Compared with their matched primary tumors, about 64% of brain metastases showed expanded T-cell clones. TCR repertoires overlapped largely between brain metastases and matched primaries.

Comment on this clone: Antigen: not known.

This CDR3 has 14 residues. Trimming cost V 0 bases and J 5 bases, with 8 bases left between them. Per the germline V gene, CDR1 is MNHEY and CDR2 is SVGAGI. The protocol was immunoSEQ multiplex PCR, while the TCRdb copy is restricted to in-frame clones and leaves out a portion. The table has around 2,500 clones, around 81% seen once. The J gene is TRBJ2-4, the V gene TRBV6-5; D gene uncertain. The receptor's source is a donor at least 40 years old with non-small cell lung cancer. Specimen: primary lung tumor tissue. The CDR3 sequence is CASSYSRAQNIQYF. The CDR3 DNA is TGTGCCAGCAGTTACTCAAGGGCTCAAAACATTCAGTACTTC.